This T cell receptor (beta chain) appears in the sequencing data of a study of blood T cells in healthy people across ages. Germline CDR1 MNHEY, CDR2 SVGEGT. Trimming removed 2 bases from V and 1 base from J; junction bases left unmatched: 11. This CDR3 is 18 amino acids long. Each sample yielded at least 5 micrograms of PBMC total RNA. Using a J-beta primer mix together with a sample-barcoded 5' primer, a second PCR was run for roughly 6 to 12 cycles. TCRdb re-analysed the 5' RACE reads in MiXCR, keeping a single row per CDR3 protein. The data contain hundreds of thousands of distinct CDR3 sequences, roughly 31% of them singletons. This clonotype was observed at least ten times.

This receptor was taken from a woman older than 75 in good health. The chain links TRBV6-2 or TRBV6-3 to TRBJ2-3; 8 nucleotides match TRBD2. Sequencing was done on a sample of blood. The CDR3 DNA is TGTGCCAGCAGTTACCGGATAGCGGGGACCCCGGGCACAGATACGCAGTATTTT. Translated: CASSYRIAGTPGTDTQYF.